The 4 T cell receptor beta chains in this list originate from one sample, sequenced in a study of T-cell reconstitution after alpha-beta-depleted transplantation in children. This sample's TCRbeta library carried unique molecular identifier barcodes. In TCRdb, the PCR reads were re-called with MiXCR into one record per CDR3 protein. The sample includes more than 400,000 distinct CDR3 sequences, over 9.5% seen only once; the top ten take roughly 15%. Here the sequenced sample was PBMCs, mostly from graft donor cells, taken 180 days after TCRalphabeta/CD19-depleted stem cell transplant. Receptors originate from a female patient aged 2-10 years who had a stem cell transplant for aplastic anemia, so the T cells may come from the graft donor.

The rearrangement links TRBV7-2 to TRBJ2-7; 7 positions agree with TRBD1. The trim removed 5 bases at V and 0 bases at J, leaving 7 bases unmatched. The CDR3 loop spans 15 amino acids. In germline, CDR1 is SGHTA, CDR2 FQGNSA. The CDR3 nucleotides read TGTGCCAGCAGCCAGGACAGGCTAAGCTCCTACGAGCAGTACTTC. Translated, it gives CASSQDRLSSYEQYF.

This clonotype appeared a few times. The chain joins TRBV7-2 to TRBJ2-7; 12 nucleotides align to TRBD2. Germline values: CDR1 SGHTA, CDR2 FQGNSA. The CDR3 runs to 13 residues. With V trimmed by 8 bases and J by 3 bases, 2 bases remained unmatched. The CDR3 spells CASRLAGDYEQYF. The DNA for the CDR3 is TGTGCCAGCCGACTAGCGGGAGACTACGAGCAGTACTTC.

This chain joins TRBV11-1 and TRBJ2-7; 8 nucleotides line up with TRBD1. This CDR3 region has 18 residues. The V gene end was trimmed by 5 bases and the J gene end by 1 base; junction bases not matched to a gene: 16. Germline V lookup: CDR1 SGHAT, CDR2 FQDESV (reference sequence). CDR3 nucleotides: TGTGCCAGCAGCCTCGGACAGGGCCCAAGAATTCTATCCTACGAGCAGTACGTC. This encodes CASSLGQGPRILSYEQYV.

This clonotype has only one observation. Since the CDR3 does not end with the conserved phenylalanine or tryptophan, this likely comes from a read error. The V and J genes are TRBV29-1 and TRBJ2-1; the D is unclear. V was cut by 7 bases and J by 6 bases, with 19 bases left in between. CDR1 is SQVTM, CDR2 ANQGSEA, per germline. The CDR3 totals 14 residues. CDR3 sequence: CSAHRPGDGNEQFS. As DNA, the CDR3 is TGCAGCGCCCACCGTCCGGGTGATGGCAATGAGCAGTTCTCC.